The 27 T cell receptor beta chains given below trace back to one sample, sequenced in a study of graft-versus-host responses after intestinal transplantation (dated by TCRdb to the early 2020s). Receptor amplification or capture employed the immunoSEQ multiplex PCR assay. TCRdb obtained this table from immuneACCESS and retained in-frame rearrangements with V and J assigned. These tables miss some clones; where compared with another copy, unresolved V genes account for less than half of the shortfall, and the remainder is unexplained. The sample includes some 77,000 clones, with about 92% observed a single time. The ten largest clonotypes hold 0.69% of the sample. Sequencing used PBMCs, obtained 98 days after intestinal transplantation. Source of these receptors: a human patient who received an intestinal transplant, so some T cells may come from the graft donor.

The J gene is TRBJ1-6, the V gene TRBV10-3; TRBD1 matches at 7 bases. CDR3 length: 14 amino acids. V shed 6 bases, J shed 4 bases, and the junction held 3 bases outside the gene matches. Looked up from germline, CDR1 is ENHRY and CDR2 is SYGVKD. This CDR3 reads CAIRRDSYNSPLHF. CDR3 nucleotide sequence: TGTGCCATCAGGAGGGACAGTTATAATTCACCCCTCCACTTT.

The V and J genes are TRBV6-6 and TRBJ2-7; D may match TRBD1 or TRBD2 (5 bases each). Trimming cost V 10 bases and J 9 bases, with 22 bases left between them. The CDR3 length is 13 residues. CDR1 and CDR2 from the germline V gene are MNHNY and SVGAGI (reference sequence). The CDR3 sequence: CATYKGTHRLQYF. CDR3 coding DNA: TGTGCCACCTACAAGGGGACCCATCGGTTGCAGTACTTC.

The rearrangement links TRBV6-1 to TRBJ2-7; no reliable D call. Trimming pared 1 base from V and 3 bases from J, leaving 4 bases between. In germline, CDR1 is MNHNS, CDR2 SASEGT. This CDR3 has 12 residues. The CDR3 bases are TGTGCCAGCAGTGAAGACGGCTACGAGCAGTACTTC. Residues: CASSEDGYEQYF.

The rearrangement uses TRBV10-3 and TRBJ1-2; D is possibly TRBD1 (5 bases). From germline, CDR1 is ENHRY and CDR2 SYGVKD. This CDR3 spans 13 amino acids. V was trimmed by 0 bases and J by 8 bases, leaving 10 bases between them. CDR3 DNA: TGTGCCATCAGTGAGTCTTCAGGGTTGGGCTACACCTTC. The encoded protein is CAISESSGLGYTF.

The chain is built from TRBV4-1 and TRBJ2-2, with TRBD2 matching over 9 bases. The J segment lost 0 bases and the V segment lost 1 base, leaving 3 bases of the junction unmatched. Per the germline V gene, CDR1 is MGHRA and CDR2 is YSYEKL. CDR3 length: 17 amino acids. CDR3 DNA: TGCGCCAGCAGCCAAGTCCTAGCGGGGTCGAACACCGGGGAGCTGTTTTTT. It translates to CASSQVLAGSNTGELFF.

The chain has TRBV14 and TRBJ2-5; weak D call: TRBD1 (6 bases). This CDR3 spans 15 amino acids. The germline gives CDR1 SGHDN, CDR2 FVKESK. V lost 1 base and J lost 1, with 10 bases in between. Here the CDR3 DNA reads TGTGCCAGCAGCCAAGGGTGGGACATCCAAGAGACCCAGTACTTC. Translated, it gives CASSQGWDIQETQYF.

The chain combines TRBV6-6 with TRBJ2-5, with D possibly TRBD1 on 7 matching bases. The CDR3 sequence is 14 residues long. V lost 7 bases and J 2 bases, leaving 14 bases between the germline ends. Germline V gene data show CDR1 as MNHNY and CDR2 as SVGAGI (reference sequence). The CDR3, as DNA: TGTGCCAGCACCCGGCCAGGGGGGCAAGAGACCCAGTACTTC. Translated, it gives CASTRPGGQETQYF.

The DNA of the CDR3 is TGTGCCAGCACCCAAACCGCCAGAGGGACTGAAGCTTTCTTT. Its translation is CASTQTARGTEAFF. The rearrangement uses TRBV28 and TRBJ1-1, with D unresolved. With 7 bases removed from V and 5 bases from J, the gap between germline ends came to 17 bases. The CDR3 has 14 amino acids. Germline assignment: CDR1 MDHEN and CDR2 SYDVKM.

This clone came up once. J is TRBJ2-7 and V is TRBV29-1; possible D gene TRBD1, 5 bases. The V end was cut by 7 bases, the J end by 7 bases, with 17 bases between. CDR1 SQVTM and CDR2 ANQGSEA come from the germline V gene. CDR3 size: 12 residues. The CDR3 coding sequence is TGCAGCGCAACAGGATCGGTATGGGAGCAGTACTTC. Residues: CSATGSVWEQYF.

The rearrangement links TRBV6-5 to TRBJ2-2, with 8 bases fitting TRBD1. The CDR3 consists of 14 residues. With 7 bases clipped from V and 7 bases from J, the junction kept 8 bases outside the gene matches. Looked up from germline, CDR1 is MNHEY and CDR2 is SVGAGI. CDR3 loop: CASTWDRNDGELFF. The DNA for the CDR3 is TGTGCCAGCACATGGGACAGGAACGACGGGGAGCTGTTTTTT.

This clone was counted between two and nine times. This chain uses TRBV6-6 with TRBJ1-4, with no clear D. The V and J ends lost 0 bases and 8 bases respectively, with 7 bases between them. The CDR3 sequence is 13 residues long. Germline V gives CDR1 MNHNY, CDR2 SVGAGI (reference sequence). CDR3 DNA: TGTGCCAGCAGTTACTCTATCGTGGAAAAACTGTTTTTT. Protein: CASSYSIVEKLFF.

V gene TRBV7-9 combines with J gene TRBJ1-1; 9 bases line up with TRBD1. The CDR3 extends over 15 amino acids. Trimming removed 1 base from V and 2 bases from J; junction bases left unmatched: 2. Germline V lookup: CDR1 SEHNR, CDR2 FQNEAQ (reference sequence). As DNA, the CDR3 is TGTGCCAGCAGCTTAGGGGACAGGGCCAACACTGAAGCTTTCTTT. This encodes CASSLGDRANTEAFF.

The chain joins TRBV6-5 to TRBJ1-2, with TRBD1 matching over 11 bases. Germline V gene data show CDR1 as MNHEY and CDR2 as SVGAGI. V dropped 5 bases and J dropped 8; count of bases not matched to a gene: 7. This CDR3 has 14 amino acids. This chain's CDR3 is CASSGTGGVWGYTF. The CDR3 nucleotides read TGTGCCAGCAGTGGGACAGGGGGAGTTTGGGGCTACACCTTC.

This chain joins TRBV2 and TRBJ2-1, with D unresolved. The V end was cut by 7 bases, the J end by 3 bases, with 16 bases between. The V gene's germline CDR1 is SNHLY and CDR2 FYNNEI. The CDR3 has 15 amino acids. The CDR3 loop reads CASTGGSIHYNEQFF. The CDR3 DNA follows: TGTGCCAGCACGGGTGGCTCGATCCACTACAATGAGCAGTTCTTC.

V usage is TRBV10-2 and J usage is TRBJ2-3; D unclear. The CDR3 has 13 residues. Deletions cut 3 bases from V and 9 bases from J, with 13 bases between. The germline gives CDR1 WSHSY, CDR2 SAAADI. The CDR3 sequence is CASSELGTLTQYF. The CDR3 DNA is TGCGCCAGCAGTGAACTTGGAACACTCACGCAGTATTTT.

The chain employs TRBV19 and TRBJ2-5; no clear D gene. The J call may be wrong; the DNA end is better matched by TRBJ2-7. Germline V CDR1 and CDR2: LNHDA, SQIVND (reference sequence). The CDR3 loop spans 15 amino acids. CDR3 region: CASSIDWTVPYEQYF. The CDR3 nucleotides are TGTGCCAGTAGTATAGATTGGACGGTACCCTACGAGCAGTACTTC.

This clone appeared a single time. This rearrangement joins TRBV5-4 to TRBJ2-2; no reliable D call. V lost 3 bases and J lost 3, with 6 bases in between. The CDR3 runs to 13 residues. The germline V gene encodes CDR1 SGHNT and CDR2 YYREEE (reference sequence). In nucleotides, the CDR3 is TGTGCCAGCAGCTCGACCTACACCGGGGAGCTGTTTTTT. Protein sequence: CASSSTYTGELFF. Full variable domain (missing parts from reference TRBV5-4 and TRBJ2-2): ETGVTQSPTHLIKTRGQQVTLRCSSQSGHNTVSWYQQALGQGPQFIFQYYREEENGRGNFPPRFSGLQFPNYSSELNVNALELDDSALYLCASSSTYTGELFFGEGSRLTVL.

The V gene is TRBV28, the J gene TRBJ2-7, with 10 nucleotides matching TRBD1. The length of the CDR3 is 13 residues. The trim removed 8 bases at V and 2 bases at J, leaving 3 bases unmatched. CDR1 is MDHEN, CDR2 SYDVKM, per germline. CDR3 residues: CASLGQGAYEQYF. The DNA of the CDR3 is TGTGCCAGCCTTGGACAGGGGGCCTACGAGCAGTACTTC.

The chain joins TRBV7-3 to TRBJ2-1; D is unclear. This CDR3 contains 13 residues. The ends were cut back, 3 bases at V and 4 bases at J, with 7 bases in the middle. Germline CDR1 is SGHTA and CDR2 is FQGTGA. The CDR3, as DNA: TGTGCCAGCAGCTTTGACTTTTACAATGAGCAGTTCTTC. It specifies CASSFDFYNEQFF. The complete variable domain, with remaining parts taken from reference TRBV7-3 and TRBJ2-1, reads GAGVSQTPSNKVTEKGKYVELRCDPISGHTALYWYRQSLGQGPEFLIYFQGTGAADDSGLPNDRFFAVRPEGSVSTLKIQRTERGDSAVYLCASSFDFYNEQFFGPGTRLTVL.

The rearrangement joins TRBV27 to TRBJ2-1; 16 bases match TRBD2. The V and J ends lost 6 bases and 9 bases, in that order; junction bases with no gene match: 11. Germline V gene lookup returns CDR1 MNHEY and CDR2 SMNVEV (reference sequence). The CDR3 sequence is 17 residues long. Written as DNA, the CDR3 is TGTGCCAGCAGGCCTTCACGGGGACTAGCGGGAGGGGGTGAGCAGTTCTTC. Translation: CASRPSRGLAGGGEQFF.

The chain has TRBV4-1 and TRBJ2-2; 7 nucleotides match TRBD2. V was clipped by 0 bases and J by 0 bases; unmatched bases: 7. The CDR3 has 18 amino acids. Germline CDR1 is MGHRA and CDR2 is YSYEKL. CDR3 sequence (DNA): TGCGCCAGCAGCCAAGATTGGTTGGCGGGAGCGAACACCGGGGAGCTGTTTTTT. Its protein is CASSQDWLAGANTGELFF.

The V gene is TRBV25-1, the J gene TRBJ2-5; D unclear. V was clipped by 3 bases and J by 3 bases, with 8 bases between them. This CDR3 has 13 amino acids. Germline loops: CDR1 MGHDK, CDR2 SYGVNS. This chain's CDR3 is CASSDWVEETQYF. The CDR3 bases are TGTGCCAGCAGTGATTGGGTAGAAGAGACCCAGTACTTC.

The chain uses TRBV2 and TRBJ2-3, with 10 bases fitting TRBD2. The CDR3 is 15 amino acids. CDR1 and CDR2 from the germline V gene are SNHLY and FYNNEI. Germline trimming cut 6 bases from V and 3 bases from J; bases unmatched to any gene: 6. The DNA for the CDR3 is TGTGCCAGCAGAACCCAGGGACTAGCGACAGATACGCAGTATTTT. It translates to CASRTQGLATDTQYF.

V and J are TRBV6-6 and TRBJ2-7; TRBD1 matches at 9 bases. In germline, CDR1 is MNHNY, CDR2 SVGAGI (reference sequence). This CDR3 has 15 amino acids. V lost 8 bases and J lost 2; bases outside the gene matches: 10. The CDR3: CASHSGTGLPYEQYF. The DNA for the CDR3 is TGTGCCAGCCATTCCGGGACAGGGTTACCCTACGAGCAGTACTTC.

The chain has TRBV7-9 and TRBJ2-2; a weak D match, TRBD2 (5 bases). Per the germline V gene, CDR1 is SEHNR and CDR2 is FQNEAQ (reference sequence). This CDR3 has 15 residues. V shed 6 bases and J shed 7 bases, with 18 bases lying between them. The CDR3 loop is CASRSRVVFDGELFF. The CDR3 DNA reads TGTGCCAGCAGGTCGCGGGTCGTCTTCGACGGGGAGCTGTTTTTT. The variable domain in full, completed from reference TRBV7-9 and TRBJ2-2, reads DTGVSQNPRHKITKRGQNVTFRCDPISEHNRLYWYRQTLGQGPEFLTYFQNEAQLEKSRLLSDRFSAERPKGSFSTLEIQRTEQGDSAMYLCASRSRVVFDGELFFGEGSRLTVL.

The J gene is TRBJ2-3, the V gene TRBV10-3; 7 positions agree with TRBD1. J gave up 1 base and V 3 bases, and 7 bases lay outside the gene matches. Germline assignment: CDR1 ENHRY and CDR2 SYGVKD. The CDR3 loop spans 16 amino acids. CDR3 DNA: TGTGCCATCAGTGACCGTGACAGGGCGGGCACAGATACGCAGTATTTT. As protein: CAISDRDRAGTDTQYF.

The rearrangement joins TRBV11-2 to TRBJ2-1, with D perhaps assigned TRBD1 or TRBD2 (6 bases each). Germline V gene data show CDR1 as SGHAT and CDR2 as FQNNGV. CDR3 length equals 19 residues. Trimming took off 1 base at V and 0 bases at J, with 19 bases between the two ends. The CDR3 DNA follows: TGTGCCAGCAGCTTAGGAAGGCGGGACACTTCAAACTCCTACAATGAGCAGTTCTTC. Translated: CASSLGRRDTSNSYNEQFF.